Listed below are T cell receptor beta chains from one sample, sequenced in a study of blood T cell repertoires in COVID-19. The method was immunoSEQ multiplex PCR; TCRdb's version includes in-frame clones alone and lacks a portion of them. The sample contains about 310,000 clones, about 87% of which appear only once. Sequencing was carried out using PBMCs or T cells enriched from blood (not recorded which). Receptors originate from a woman under 30 who had recovered from COVID-19. CDR3s include the opening cysteine and the closing phenylalanine or tryptophan. The D gene is left open where the match is weak. Where a row states a size, it is once, few, many or the class of an expanded clone; other rows omit it.

TRBV11-2	-	-	TRBJ1-1	TGTGCCAGCAGCTTAGGCGTTAACACTGAAGCTTTCTTT	CASSLGVNTEAFF
TRBV28	-	-	TRBJ1-1	TGTGCCAGCAGCCGGGGGTCGGGGGGAGCTCGGACTGAAGCTTTCTTT	CASSRGSGGARTEAFF
TRBV7-9	-	-	TRBJ2-7	TGTGCCAGCAGCCCCACGGGGTACGAGCAGTACTTC	CASSPTGYEQYF
TRBV4-2	-	TRBD1	TRBJ1-3	TGTGCCAGCAGCCAACTATTCGGACAGGGTCGTCGAAACACCATATATTTT	CASSQLFGQGRRNTIYF
TRBV2	-	TRBD2	TRBJ2-7	TGTGCCAGCAGTGGATCGGCAGGGAGGGTGGGCGAGCAGTACTTC	CASSGSAGRVGEQYF
TRBV5-6	-	TRBD1	TRBJ2-2	TGTGCCAGCAGTTCCGACAGGGATAACACCGGGGAGCTGTTTTTT	CASSSDRDNTGELFF
TRBV28	-	-	TRBJ1-1	TGTGCCAGCAGTTTGGGGAGTGGGTTGACTGAAGCTTTCTTT	CASSLGSGLTEAFF
TRBV9	-	TRBD1	TRBJ1-5	TGTGCCAGTGGACAGGTCAATCAGCCCCAGCATTTT	CASGQVNQPQHF
TRBV19	-	TRBD1	TRBJ1-5	TGTGCCAGTAGTAAGGGGGCTAGGGGCAATCAGCCCCAGCATTTT	CASSKGARGNQPQHF
TRBV3-1/TRBV3-2	-	-	TRBJ2-5	TGTGCCAGCAGACCTAGCACCTTCAAAGAAACGTACTTC	CASRPSTFKETYF
TRBV2	-	TRBD2	TRBJ2-1	TGTGCCAGCATGGCTAGCGGTTACAATGAGCAGTTCTTC	CASMASGYNEQFF
TRBV7-9	-	-	TRBJ2-3	TGTGCCAGCACCCGGCCCGGACTCAACACAGATACGCAGTATTTT	CASTRPGLNTDTQYF
TRBV7-9	once	TRBD1	TRBJ1-2	TGTGCCAGCAGCCTGCCGGGACAGGAATTCGGCTACACCTTC	CASSLPGQEFGYTF
TRBV19	-	-	TRBJ1-1	TGTGCCAGTAGTATCTCGGGGAACACTGAAGCTTTCTTT	CASSISGNTEAFF
TRBV10-3	-	TRBD2	TRBJ2-1	TGTGCCATCAGTGAGTCGCCCGCGGGCGGGGGGAATGAGCAGTTCTTC	CAISESPAGGGNEQFF
TRBV7-8	few	TRBD1	TRBJ1-2	TGTGCCAGCACTCAGGGGGGAGGCTATGGCTACACCTTC	CASTQGGGYGYTF